This T cell receptor beta chain came from a study of T-cell reconstitution after alpha-beta-depleted transplantation in children listed by TCRdb under 2016. Turning to the overall study: Using TCR repertoire profiling, the study followed T-cell immune reconstitution in a quantitative way in children after TCRalphabeta/CD19-depleted allogeneic hematopoietic cell transplantation. Broader findings and caveats from the paper: In some patients, the high TCRbeta diversity seen at day 60 was put down to recipient T cells and intrathymic progenitors that had survived conditioning. Hyperexpanded clone frequencies declined over subsequent months; after one year, T-cell counts and TCRbeta diversity were mostly attributed to newly produced T cells. Apparently early alphabetaT-cell count recovery about two months after transplant reportedly relied on only several hundred rapidly expanded clones derived from non-depleted graft cells.

Measured from the cysteine to the phenylalanine, the CDR3 is 14 residues long. The entry retains the CDR3 DNA only, 42 bases that are in frame from base 1. Unmatched junction bases come to 3, with V trimmed by 1 base and J by 5 bases. Looking up the germline V gene yields CDR1 SQVTM and CDR2 ANQGSEA. This clonotype was counted between two and nine times. Its target antigen remains unknown. No clone much larger than this one lies a single base away; base qualities are absent. To prepare the library, PCR was applied. The reads were generated on an Illumina HiSeq 2500. TCR libraries were prepared with molecular barcoding, using unique molecular identifiers to normalize TCRbeta repertoire quantification. The public sequencing data were trimmed at Q25 with fastp and processed into clonotypes with MiXCR by TCRdb, which kept only in-frame beta chains. One record per CDR3 amino acid sequence lists the most common genes and DNA. In all, the sample holds about 980,000 distinct CDR3 sequences, and about 30% of those were seen once. The ten largest account for around 30% of the sample.

What the treatment or condition label conveys for this sample: allogeneic hematopoietic cell transplantation with graft depleted of TCRalphabeta T cells and CD19 B cells. Transplant recipients were children who received TCRalphabeta/CD19-depleted allogeneic hematopoietic cell grafts. The receptor comes from a boy younger than two who had a stem cell transplant for SCID, so the T cells may come from the graft donor. The chain links TRBV29-1 with TRBJ2-2, with 8 bases matching TRBD1. Sequencing was performed on PBMCs, mostly from graft donor cells, taken 360 days after TCRalphabeta/CD19-depleted stem cell transplant. The CDR3 loop reads CSVEGTGLTGELFF. The sequenced DNA: TGCAGCGTTGAAGGGACAGGGCTTACCGGGGAGCTGTTTTTT.